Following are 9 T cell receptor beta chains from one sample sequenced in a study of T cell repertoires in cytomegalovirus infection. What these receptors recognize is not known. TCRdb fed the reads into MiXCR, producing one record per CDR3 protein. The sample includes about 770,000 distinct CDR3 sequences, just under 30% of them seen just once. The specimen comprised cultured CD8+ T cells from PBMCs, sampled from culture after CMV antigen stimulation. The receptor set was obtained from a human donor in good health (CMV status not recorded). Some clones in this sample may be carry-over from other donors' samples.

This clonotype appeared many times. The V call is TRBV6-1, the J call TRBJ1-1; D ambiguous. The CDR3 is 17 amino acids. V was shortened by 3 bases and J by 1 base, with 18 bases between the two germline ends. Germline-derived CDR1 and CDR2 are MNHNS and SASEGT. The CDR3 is CASSDPAALVKNTEAFF. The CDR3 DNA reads TGTGCCAGCAGTGACCCGGCGGCCTTGGTTAAGAACACTGAAGCTTTCTTT.

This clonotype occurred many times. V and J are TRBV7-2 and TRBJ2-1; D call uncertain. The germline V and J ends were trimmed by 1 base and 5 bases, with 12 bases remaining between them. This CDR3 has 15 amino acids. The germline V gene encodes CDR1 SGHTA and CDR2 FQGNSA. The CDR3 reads CASSLGPGQNNEQFF. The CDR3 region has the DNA TGTGCCAGCAGCTTAGGCCCGGGCCAGAACAATGAGCAGTTCTTC.

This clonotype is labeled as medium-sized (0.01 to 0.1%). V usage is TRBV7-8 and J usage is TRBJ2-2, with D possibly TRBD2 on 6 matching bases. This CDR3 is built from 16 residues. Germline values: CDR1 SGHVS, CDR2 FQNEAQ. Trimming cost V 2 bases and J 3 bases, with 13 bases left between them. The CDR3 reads CASSLRVGTYTGELFF. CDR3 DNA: TGTGCCAGCAGCTTAAGGGTCGGGACTTACACCGGGGAGCTGTTTTTT.

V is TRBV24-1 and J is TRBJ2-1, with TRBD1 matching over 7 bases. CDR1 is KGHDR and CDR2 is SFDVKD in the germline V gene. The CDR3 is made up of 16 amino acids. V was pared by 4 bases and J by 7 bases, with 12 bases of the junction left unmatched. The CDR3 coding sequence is TGTGCCACCAGTGACCTCGGGACAGAAGGTATTAATGAGCAGTTCTTC. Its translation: CATSDLGTEGINEQFF.

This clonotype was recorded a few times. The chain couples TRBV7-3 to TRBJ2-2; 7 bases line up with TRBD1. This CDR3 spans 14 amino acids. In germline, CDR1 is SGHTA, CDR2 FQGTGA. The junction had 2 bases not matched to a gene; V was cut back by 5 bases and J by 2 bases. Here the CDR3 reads CASSRDSNTGELFF. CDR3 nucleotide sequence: TGTGCCAGCAGCCGGGACAGCAACACCGGGGAGCTGTTTTTT.

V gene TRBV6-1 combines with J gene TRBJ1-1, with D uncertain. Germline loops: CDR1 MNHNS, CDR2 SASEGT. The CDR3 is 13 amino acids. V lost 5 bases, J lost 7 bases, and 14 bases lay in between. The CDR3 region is CASSYPGLLEAFF. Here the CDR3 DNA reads TGTGCCAGCAGTTACCCAGGACTCCTTGAAGCTTTCTTT.

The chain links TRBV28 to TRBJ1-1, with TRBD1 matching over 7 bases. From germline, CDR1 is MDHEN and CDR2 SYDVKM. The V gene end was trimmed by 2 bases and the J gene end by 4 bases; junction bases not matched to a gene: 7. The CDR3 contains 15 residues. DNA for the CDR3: TGTGCCAGCAGTTTACGTGGCAGGGGGGGCACTGAAGCTTTCTTT. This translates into CASSLRGRGGTEAFF.

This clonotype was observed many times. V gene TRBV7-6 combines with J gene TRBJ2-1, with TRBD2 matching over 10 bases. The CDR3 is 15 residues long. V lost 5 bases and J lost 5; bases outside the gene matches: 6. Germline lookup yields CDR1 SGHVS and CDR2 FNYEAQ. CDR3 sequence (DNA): TGTGCCAGCAGCCAGAGCGGGGGGGCCCACAATGAGCAGTTCTTC. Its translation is CASSQSGGAHNEQFF.

The CDR3, as DNA: TGTGCCAGTAGTATTACAGATATGAACACTGAAGCTTTCTTT. It encodes CASSITDMNTEAFF. The rearrangement joins TRBV19 to TRBJ1-1; D is unresolved. The germline V and J ends were trimmed by 3 bases and 0 bases, with 8 bases remaining between them. Germline V CDR1 and CDR2: LNHDA, SQIVND (reference sequence). The CDR3 sequence is 14 residues long.